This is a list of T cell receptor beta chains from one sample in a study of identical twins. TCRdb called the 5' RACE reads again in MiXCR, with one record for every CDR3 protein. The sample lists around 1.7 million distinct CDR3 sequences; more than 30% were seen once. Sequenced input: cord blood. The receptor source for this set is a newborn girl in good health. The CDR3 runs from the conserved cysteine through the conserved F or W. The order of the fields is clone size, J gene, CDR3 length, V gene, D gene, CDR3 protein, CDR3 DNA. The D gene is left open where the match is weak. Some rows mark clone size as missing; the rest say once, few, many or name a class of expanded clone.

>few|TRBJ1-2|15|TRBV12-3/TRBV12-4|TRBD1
CASRTRQGAEYGYTF
TGTGCCAGCAGGACGAGACAGGGGGCAGAATATGGCTACACCTTC
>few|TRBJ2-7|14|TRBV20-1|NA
CSARDLQRSYEQYF
TGCAGTGCTAGAGATCTACAACGCTCCTACGAGCAGTACTTC
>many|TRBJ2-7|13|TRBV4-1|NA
CASSQVGDYEQYF
TGCGCCAGCAGCCAAGTCGGGGACTACGAGCAGTACTTC
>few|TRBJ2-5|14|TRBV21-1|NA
CATIRQGVQETQYF
TGTGCCACCATCCGACAGGGGGTCCAAGAGACCCAGTACTTC
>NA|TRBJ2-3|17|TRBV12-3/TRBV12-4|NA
CASSPYGRLVQTDTQYF
TGTGCCAGCAGTCCTTATGGGAGACTAGTTCAAACAGATACGCAGTATTTT
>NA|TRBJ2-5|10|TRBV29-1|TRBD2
CSVGGREEYF
TGCAGCGTTGGCGGGCGGGAGGAGTACTTC
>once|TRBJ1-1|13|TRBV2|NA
CASSVSTVSEAFF
TGTGCCAGCAGTGTATCGACAGTCAGTGAAGCTTTCTTT
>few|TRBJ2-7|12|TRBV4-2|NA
CASSRYLDEQYF
TGTGCCAGCAGCCGTTACCTCGACGAGCAGTACTTC
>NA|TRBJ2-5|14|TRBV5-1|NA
CASRRDNTQEAQYF
TGCGCCAGCAGGAGGGACAACACACAAGAGGCCCAGTACTTC
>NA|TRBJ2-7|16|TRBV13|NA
CASSPQDPQSSYEQYF
TGTGCCAGCAGCCCCCAGGACCCTCAGAGCTCCTACGAGCAGTACTTC
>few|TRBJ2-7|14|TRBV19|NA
CASMDRFIPYEQYF
TGTGCCAGTATGGACCGATTCATCCCCTACGAGCAGTACTTC
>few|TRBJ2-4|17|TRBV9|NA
CASSVGLGPLAKNIQYF
TGTGCCAGCAGCGTAGGATTGGGTCCTCTAGCCAAAAACATTCAGTACTTC
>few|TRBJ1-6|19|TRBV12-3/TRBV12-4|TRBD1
CASSPRGFATGGSNSPLHF
TGTGCCAGCAGCCCTCGGGGCTTCGCGACAGGGGGCTCTAATTCACCCCTCCACTTT
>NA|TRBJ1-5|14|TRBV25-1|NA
CASSDKQGNQPQHF
TGCGCCAGCAGTGATAAACAGGGCAATCAGCCCCAGCATTTT
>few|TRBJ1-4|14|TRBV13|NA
CASSAPGEGEKLFF
TGTGCCAGCAGCGCTCCAGGGGAGGGCGAAAAACTGTTTTTT
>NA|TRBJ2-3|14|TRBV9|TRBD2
CASSVSGSGSTQYF
TGTGCCAGCAGCGTTAGCGGGAGCGGGAGTACGCAGTATTTT
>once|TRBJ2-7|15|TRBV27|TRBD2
CASSSYSGRVYEQYF
TGTGCCAGCAGTTCCTATAGCGGGAGAGTATACGAGCAGTACTTC
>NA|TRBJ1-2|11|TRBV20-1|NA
CSATQEYGYTF
TGCAGTGCCACTCAGGAATATGGCTACACCTTC
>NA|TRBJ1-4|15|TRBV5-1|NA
CASSLLPLGNEKLFF
TGCGCCAGCAGCTTGCTCCCCTTAGGGAATGAAAAACTGTTTTTT
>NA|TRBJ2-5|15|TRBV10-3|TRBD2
CAISSVGSLAETQYF
TGTGCCATCAGTTCGGTTGGTTCACTAGCGGAGACCCAGTACTTC
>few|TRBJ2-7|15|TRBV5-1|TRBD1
CASSLGMGQGYEQYF
TGCGCCAGCAGCTTGGGTATGGGACAGGGCTACGAGCAGTACTTC
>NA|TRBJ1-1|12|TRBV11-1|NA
CASSLAGLEAFF
TGTGCCAGCAGCTTAGCAGGGCTAGAAGCTTTCTTT
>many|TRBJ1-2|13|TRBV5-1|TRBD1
CASSTGQNYGYTF
TGCGCCAGCAGCACGGGACAGAACTATGGCTACACCTTC
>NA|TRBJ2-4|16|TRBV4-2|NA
CASSPVSVLAKNIQYF
TGTGCCAGCAGCCCCGTTAGCGTACTAGCCAAAAACATTCAGTACTTC
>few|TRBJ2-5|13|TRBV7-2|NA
CASSLQVSKEQYF
TGTGCCAGCAGCTTACAAGTATCAAAGGAGCAGTACTTC
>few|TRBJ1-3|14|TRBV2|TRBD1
CASSEGTGRNTIYF
TGTGCCAGCAGTGAAGGGACAGGCCGAAACACCATATATTTT
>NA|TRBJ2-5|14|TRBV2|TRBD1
CASSRDRINNEQYF
TGTGCCAGCAGCCGGGACAGGATTAACAATGAGCAGTACTTC
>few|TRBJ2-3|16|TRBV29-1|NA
CSVDVAGGQGTDTQYF
TGCAGCGTTGATGTCGCGGGAGGACAGGGGACAGATACGCAGTATTTT
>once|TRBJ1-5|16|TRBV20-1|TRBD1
CSAIIYRGRGSQPQHF
TGCAGTGCTATAATCTACAGGGGGCGGGGGTCCCAGCCCCAGCATTTT
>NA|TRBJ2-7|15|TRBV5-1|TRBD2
CASSLPSGGLNEQYF
TGCGCCAGCAGCTTGCCTAGCGGGGGGCTCAATGAGCAGTACTTC
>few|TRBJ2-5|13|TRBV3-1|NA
CASSQGQGGTQYF
TGTGCCAGCAGCCAAGGACAGGGAGGGACCCAGTACTTC
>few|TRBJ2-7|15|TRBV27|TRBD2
CASNKGAGGYYEQYF
TGTGCCAGCAACAAGGGAGCGGGAGGGTACTACGAGCAGTACTTC
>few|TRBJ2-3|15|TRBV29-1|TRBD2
CSVAWTSGSTDTQYF
TGCAGCGTTGCCTGGACTAGCGGGAGCACAGATACGCAGTATTTT
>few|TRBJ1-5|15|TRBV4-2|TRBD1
CASSQEGTGEQPQHF
TGTGCCAGCAGCCAAGAAGGAACAGGGGAGCAGCCCCAGCATTTT
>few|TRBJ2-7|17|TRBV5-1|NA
CASSGGSTGYSSYEQYF
TGCGCCAGCAGCGGGGGGTCAACAGGCTACTCCTCCTACGAGCAGTACTTC
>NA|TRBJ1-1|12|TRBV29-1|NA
CSVAGADTEAFF
TGCAGCGTAGCAGGGGCTGACACTGAAGCTTTCTTT
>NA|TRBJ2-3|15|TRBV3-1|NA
CASSQAFSRADTQYF
TGTGCCAGCAGCCAAGCTTTTAGCCGCGCAGATACGCAGTATTTT